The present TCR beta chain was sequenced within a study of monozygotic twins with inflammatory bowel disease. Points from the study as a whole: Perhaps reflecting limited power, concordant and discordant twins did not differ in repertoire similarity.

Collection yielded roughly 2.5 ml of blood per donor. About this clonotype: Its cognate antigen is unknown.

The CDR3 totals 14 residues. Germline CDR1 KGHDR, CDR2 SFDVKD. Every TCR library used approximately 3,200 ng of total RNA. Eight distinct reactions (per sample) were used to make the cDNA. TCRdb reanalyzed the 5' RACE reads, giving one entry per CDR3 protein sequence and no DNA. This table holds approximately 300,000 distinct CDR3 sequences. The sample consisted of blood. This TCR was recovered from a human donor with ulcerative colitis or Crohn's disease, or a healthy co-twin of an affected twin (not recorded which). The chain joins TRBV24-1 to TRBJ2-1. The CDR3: CATSDEISVNEQFF.